The source of this TCR beta chain is a study of T cells after yellow fever vaccination (dated by TCRdb to the late 2010s). About the study as a whole: The SMART-Seq v4 Ultra Low Input RNA kit was used to prepare libraries from fractions with low cell numbers. Blood was drawn at multiple timepoints before and after primary and secondary immunization, with bulk PBMC replicates and cell subsets isolated. Two healthy male donors made up the cohort, one aged 18 to 29 years and the other aged 30 to 40 years. To track T-cell clones before and after primary and booster YFV17D yellow fever vaccination, bulk TCR alpha and beta repertoires were sequenced longitudinally.

Results and caveats for the whole study, not just this receptor: Compared with the primary T-cell response, the secondary T-cell response was weaker but faster, peaking on day 5 rather than day 15. A small share of clonotypes occurred in both CD4 and CD8 compartments, likely arising from convergent recombination. Most clones expanded after primary vaccination (approximately 97% of CD4 and around 88% of CD8) were re-detected after the booster, suggesting that broad memory maintenance occurred. Because the study included only a couple of donors, the extent to which the findings can be generalized is limited. Because abundant contaminating clonotypes from the bulk population could be contained in FACS-sorted repertoires, computational filtering was required.

Reading from cysteine to phenylalanine, the CDR3 counts 15 amino acids. The only DNA kept is the CDR3, 45 bases in frame from the first base. Per the germline V gene, MNHNS is the CDR1 and SASEGT is the CDR2. Trimming takes 7 bases from V and 8 bases from J, and the germline ends sit 21 bases apart. This clonotype showed up just a few times. Its antigen specificity is not known. No base qualities exist here, and no much larger clone lies one base off it. TCR cDNA was synthesized by 5'RACE template switching, which introduced a universal primer site and unique molecular identifiers. Priming for cDNA synthesis came from both the TCR alpha and TCR beta constant segments. Libraries were amplified in two PCR steps, with sample barcodes and sequencing adapters added in the second step. Sequencing of libraries was done on Illumina HiSeq 2500 (2x100 bp) or NovaSeq (2x150 bp). The original pipeline was this. Demultiplexing of reads and collapsing into UMI consensus sequences were performed with MIGEC, and V(D)J alignment was carried out with MiXCR. Vaccine-responding clonotypes were defined with edgeR using replicate PBMC samples, requiring FDR below 0.01 and a log2 fold change above 5 up to day 15. Each bulk clonotype was labeled CD4 or CD8 based on which sequenced repertoire, CD4 or CD8, contained the clonotype at higher abundance. TCRdb handled the public reads itself, with Q25 trimming in fastp and clone calling in MiXCR, and kept productive beta chains. All rows with the same CDR3 protein become a single entry with the most common DNA and genes. The V and J calls shown here were made by TCRdb, not taken from the authors' results. The sample table lists roughly 500,000 distinct CDR3 sequences, about 19% of them with a count of one. Clones ranked in the top ten supply over 11% of the sample.

Reading the label with the study, this specimen's treatment or condition is: live attenuated yellow fever vaccine strain. At every blood-draw timepoint, two biological replicates of bulk PBMCs were collected. A standard Ficoll-Paque protocol was used to isolate PBMCs from peripheral blood. TriZol was used to extract RNA from bulk PBMCs, CD4 and CD8 fractions, and dextramer-positive and dextramer-negative fractions. The sequencing here drew on PBMCs, taken 15 days after the yellow fever booster vaccination. The source of this sequence is a man aged 30 to 39 who received the YFV17D yellow fever vaccine. The rearrangement joined TRBV6-1 to TRBJ2-1; the D segment could be TRBD2, given 5 matching bases. The CDR3 reads CASTPLDQTTHEQFF. The DNA sequence is given as TGTGCCAGCACCCCACTAGACCAAACTACACATGAGCAGTTCTTC.